This T cell receptor beta chain emerged from a study of beta chain features in type 1 diabetes. Study-wide findings and caveats: VDJ junctions from type 1 diabetes patients carried fewer insertions and larger deletions.

The isolated RNA, all of it, was reverse transcribed, so expressed TCRB transcripts were what got sequenced. Naive, central memory and regulatory T cell samples came to a mean of around 3.5 million reads. Only in-frame clones appear in the TCRdb table, and some are missing; sequencing was by immunoSEQ multiplex PCR. The profile covers fewer than 250,000 clones, with around 65% appearing a single time and 0.053% taken by the ten largest. On this clone itself: The antigen remains undetermined.

Isolation of CD4+ naive, central memory, regulatory and stem cell-like memory cells was achieved by sorting via CD45RO/CCR7/CD25/CD127/CD95/CD27. The clonotype comes from a man aged 30-40 years in good health. The sequenced material came from naive CD4+ T cells from blood.

The CDR3 loop is CAWSNNEKLFF. CDR3 nucleotide sequence: TGTGCCTGGTCGAATAATGAAAAACTGTTTTTT. The chain couples TRBV30 to TRBJ1-4; D call uncertain. The CDR3 extends over 11 amino acids. V was trimmed by 5 bases and J by 4 bases, leaving 5 bases between them. Germline V lookup: CDR1 GTSNPN, CDR2 SVGIG (reference sequence).